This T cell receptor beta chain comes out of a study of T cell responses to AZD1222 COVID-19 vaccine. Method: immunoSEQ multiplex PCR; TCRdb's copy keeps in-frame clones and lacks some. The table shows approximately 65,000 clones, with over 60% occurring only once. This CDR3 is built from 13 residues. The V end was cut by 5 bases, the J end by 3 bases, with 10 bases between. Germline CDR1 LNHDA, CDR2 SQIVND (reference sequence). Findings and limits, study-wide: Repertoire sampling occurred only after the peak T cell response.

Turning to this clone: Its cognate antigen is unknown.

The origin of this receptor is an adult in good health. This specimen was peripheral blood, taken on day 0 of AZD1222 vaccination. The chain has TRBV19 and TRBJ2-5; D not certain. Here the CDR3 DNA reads TGTGCCAGTAGTTTCCGGATAGAAGAGACCCAGTACTTC. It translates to CASSFRIEETQYF.